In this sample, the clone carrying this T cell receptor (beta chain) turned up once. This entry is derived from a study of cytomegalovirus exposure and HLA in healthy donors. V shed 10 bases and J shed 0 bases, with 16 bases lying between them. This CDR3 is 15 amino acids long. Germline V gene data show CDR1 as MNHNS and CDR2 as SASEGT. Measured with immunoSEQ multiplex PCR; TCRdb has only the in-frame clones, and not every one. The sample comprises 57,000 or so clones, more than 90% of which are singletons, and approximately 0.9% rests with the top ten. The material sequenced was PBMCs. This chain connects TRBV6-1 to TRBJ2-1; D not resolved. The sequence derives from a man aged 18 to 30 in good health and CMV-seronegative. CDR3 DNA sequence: TGTGCCATCACTGGTACCGGTAGCTCCTACAATGAGCAGTTCTTC. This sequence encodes CAITGTGSSYNEQFF.